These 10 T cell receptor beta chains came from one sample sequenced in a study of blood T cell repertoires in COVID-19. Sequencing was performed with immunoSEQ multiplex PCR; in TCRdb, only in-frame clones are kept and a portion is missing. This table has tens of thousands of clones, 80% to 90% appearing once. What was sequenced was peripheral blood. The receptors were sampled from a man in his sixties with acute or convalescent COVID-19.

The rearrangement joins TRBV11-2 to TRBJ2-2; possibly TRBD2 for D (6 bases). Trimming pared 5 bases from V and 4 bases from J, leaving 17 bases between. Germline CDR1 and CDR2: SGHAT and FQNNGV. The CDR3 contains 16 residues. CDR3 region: CASSQAGTGVTGELFF. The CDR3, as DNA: TGTGCCAGCAGCCAGGCCGGGACGGGGGTCACCGGGGAGCTGTTTTTT.

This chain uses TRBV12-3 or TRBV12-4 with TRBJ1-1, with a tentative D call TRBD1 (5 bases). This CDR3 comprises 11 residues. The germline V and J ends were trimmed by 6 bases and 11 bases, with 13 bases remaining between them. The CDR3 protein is CASSPGLRAFF. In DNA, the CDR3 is TGTGCCAGCAGCCCAGGGTTGCGGGCTTTCTTT.

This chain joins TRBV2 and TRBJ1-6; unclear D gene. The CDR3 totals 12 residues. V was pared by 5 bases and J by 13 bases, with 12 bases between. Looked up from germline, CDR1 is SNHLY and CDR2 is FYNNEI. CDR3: CASSMLAAPLHF. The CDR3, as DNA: TGTGCCAGCAGTATGCTCGCGGCGCCCCTCCACTTT.

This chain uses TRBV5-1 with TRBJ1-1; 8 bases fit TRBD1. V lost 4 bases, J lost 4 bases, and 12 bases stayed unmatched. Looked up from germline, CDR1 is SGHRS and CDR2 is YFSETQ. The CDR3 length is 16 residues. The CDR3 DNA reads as TGCGCCAGCAGCCCGGACAGGGCTCCCATGGCCACTGAAGCTTTCTTT. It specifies CASSPDRAPMATEAFF.

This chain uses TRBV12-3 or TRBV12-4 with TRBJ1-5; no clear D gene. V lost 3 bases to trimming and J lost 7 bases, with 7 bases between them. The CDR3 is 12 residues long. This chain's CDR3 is CASSLAGQPQHF. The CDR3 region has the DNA TGTGCCAGCAGTTTGGCAGGACAGCCCCAGCATTTT.

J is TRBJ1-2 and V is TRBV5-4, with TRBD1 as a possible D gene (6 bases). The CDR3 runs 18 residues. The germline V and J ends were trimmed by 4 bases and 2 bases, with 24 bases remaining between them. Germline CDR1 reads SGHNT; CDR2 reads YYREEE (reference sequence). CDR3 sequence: CASSGSLIDRPLNYGYTF. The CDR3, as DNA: TGTGCCAGCAGCGGGAGCCTGATCGACAGGCCTTTAAACTATGGCTACACCTTC.

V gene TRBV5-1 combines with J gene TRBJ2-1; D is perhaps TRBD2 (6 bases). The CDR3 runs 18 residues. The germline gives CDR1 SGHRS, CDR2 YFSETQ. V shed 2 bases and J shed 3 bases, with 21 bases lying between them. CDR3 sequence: CASSFSVGTPNFYNEQFF. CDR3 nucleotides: TGCGCCAGCAGCTTCAGCGTCGGGACTCCCAATTTCTACAATGAGCAGTTCTTC.

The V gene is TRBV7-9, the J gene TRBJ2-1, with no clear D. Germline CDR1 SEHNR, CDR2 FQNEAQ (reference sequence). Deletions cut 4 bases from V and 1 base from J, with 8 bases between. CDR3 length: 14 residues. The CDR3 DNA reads TGTGCCAGCAGCTCGTGGAGATCCTACAATGAGCAGTTCTTC. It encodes CASSSWRSYNEQFF.

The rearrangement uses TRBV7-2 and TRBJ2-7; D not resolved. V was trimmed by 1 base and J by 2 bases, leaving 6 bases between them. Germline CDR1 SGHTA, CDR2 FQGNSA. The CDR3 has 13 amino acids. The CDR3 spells CASSLDGTYEQYF. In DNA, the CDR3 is TGTGCCAGCAGCTTAGATGGCACCTACGAGCAGTACTTC.

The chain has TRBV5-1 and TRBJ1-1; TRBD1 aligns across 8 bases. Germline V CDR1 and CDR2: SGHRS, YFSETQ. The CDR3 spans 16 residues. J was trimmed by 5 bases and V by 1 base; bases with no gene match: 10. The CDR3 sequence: CASSLMSQGAMTEAFF. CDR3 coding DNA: TGCGCCAGCAGCTTGATGTCTCAGGGGGCGATGACTGAAGCTTTCTTT.